The 17 T cell receptor beta chains given below trace back to one sample, sequenced in a study of T cells in women clearing cervical HPV infection. Profiling relied on immunoSEQ multiplex PCR, and the TCRdb table lists in-frame clones only, not all of them. The sample table includes roughly 30,000 clones. Sequencing was carried out using blood buffy coat. The source is a woman between 18 and 70 years old with a cervical HPV16 infection that either progressed to CIN3+ or cleared (not recorded which).

To note about this clone: With the read ending 3 residues before the CDR3 end, the germline J gene is used to fill in that end. The rearrangement uses TRBV7-8 and TRBJ2-3; maybe TRBD2 (7 bases). Germline V CDR1 and CDR2: SGHVS, FQNEAQ. There are 17 residues in the CDR3. The CDR3 is CASSFLPGGSRNQPQYF. CDR3 DNA (partial): TGTGCCAGCAGCTTCCTCCCGGGGGGCTCTCGCAATCAGCCG.

Points on this clone: The CDR3 end is not reached by the read, which stops 3 residues before it; the germline J gene fills it in. The chain uses TRBV30 and TRBJ1-5; 11 bases map to TRBD1. The CDR3 spans 15 residues. Germline loops: CDR1 GTSNPN, CDR2 SVGIG (reference sequence). J gave up 8 bases and V 4 bases, and 10 bases lay outside the gene matches. CDR3 DNA (partial): TGTGCCTGGAATAAGGGACAGGGGGTCGAGGAGCCC. This gives the protein CAWNKGQGVEEP. The full CDR3 is CAWNKGQGVEEPQHF.

The CDR3 spells CASSYSFRTDTQYF. The CDR3 DNA, read in part, is TGTGCCAGCAGTTACTCGTTCCGGACAGATACG. The rearrangement links TRBV6-2 or TRBV6-3 to TRBJ2-3; no clear D. The read halts 3 residues ahead of the CDR3 end, with the missing end drawn from the germline J gene. The V end was cut by 0 bases, the J end by 3 bases, with 7 bases between. The CDR3 is 14 amino acids. Germline CDR1 MNHEY, CDR2 SVGEGT.

As for this clone: The observed sequence ends 3 residues before the CDR3 terminus, with the missing tail filled in from the germline J gene. The chain uses TRBV19 and TRBJ2-2, with 7 nucleotides matching TRBD1. Per the germline V gene, CDR1 is LNHDA and CDR2 is SQIVND (reference sequence). The CDR3 is 18 amino acids. Unmatched junction bases numbered 21, after V lost 7 bases and J lost 7 bases. The CDR3: CASTLRGGRVNVHGELFF. The sequenced CDR3 bases are TGTGCCAGTACCCTTAGAGGGGGCAGGGTGAATGTTCACGGGGAG.

A remark on this clone: Read sequence stops 3 residues before the CDR3 end, and the germline J gene provides the missing end. This chain uses TRBV7-8 with TRBJ2-1; 9 bases line up with TRBD1. Germline V gives CDR1 SGHVS, CDR2 FQNEAQ. The V and J ends lost 5 bases and 6 bases, in that order; junction bases with no gene match: 11. The length of the CDR3 is 16 residues. CDR3 amino acids: CASSMRRDREVNEQFF. Partial CDR3 DNA: TGTGCCAGCAGCATGCGCCGGGACAGGGAAGTCAATGAG.

Concerning this clone: The read comes to an end 3 residues before the CDR3 does, leaving the germline J gene to fill in the end. The chain employs TRBV7-2 and TRBJ2-7; no clear D gene. Per germline, CDR1 SGHTA and CDR2 FQGNSA. V was cut by 0 bases and J by 0 bases, with 12 bases left in between. This CDR3 has 16 amino acids. The CDR3 loop is CASSLAIMAASYEQYF. Partial CDR3 DNA: TGTGCCAGCAGCTTAGCGATAATGGCGGCCTCCTACGAG.

Concerning this clone: Compared with germline, one end of the junction differs, possibly owing to a read error. Read coverage stops 3 residues before the CDR3 terminus; the germline J gene supplies the remainder. The gene calls are TRBV18 and TRBJ1-2; D is ambiguous. CDR3 length: 13 residues. Germline loops: CDR1 KGHSH, CDR2 LQKENI. The CDR3 region is CASSAPDSYGYTF. Incomplete CDR3 DNA: TGTGCCAGCTCAGCACCCGACTCCTATGGC.

CDR3: CASSLDRESAFF. Incomplete CDR3 DNA: TGCGCCAGCAGCCTCGACAGGGAATCG. This chain connects TRBV5-1 to TRBJ1-1; 7 bases map to TRBD1. The DNA ends 3 residues before the CDR3 does, and the rest of the CDR3 is filled in from the germline J gene. The CDR3 spans 12 residues. Germline values: CDR1 SGHRS, CDR2 YFSETQ.

The CDR3 bases that were read are TGTGCCTGGAGTGGTGGGCCCCAGGCTGGCATCTATGGC. Translating it yields CAWSGGPQAGIYG. The full-length CDR3 reads as CAWSGGPQAGIYGYTF. The chain couples TRBV30 to TRBJ1-2; no reliable D call. The read falls 3 residues short of the CDR3 end, and the missing part is taken from the germline J gene. The germline V and J ends were trimmed by 1 base and 4 bases, with 19 bases remaining between them. This CDR3 spans 16 amino acids. Germline CDR1 GTSNPN, CDR2 SVGIG (reference sequence).

As to this clone: The CDR3 end is not reached by the read, which stops 3 residues before it; the germline J gene fills it in. J is TRBJ2-7 and V is TRBV6-2 or TRBV6-3, with TRBD1 identical over 9 bases. Trimming removed 10 bases from V and 4 bases from J; junction bases left unmatched: 8. This CDR3 has 13 residues. CDR1 is MNHEY and CDR2 is SVGEGT in the germline V gene. CDR3 region: CATSDRGVYEQYF. The sequenced CDR3 bases are TGTGCCACCTCGGACAGGGGTGTGTACGAG.

For this clone: The sequenced fragment ends 3 residues before the CDR3 boundary, so the rest is inferred from the germline J gene. The genes are TRBV29-1 and TRBJ2-1; TRBD2 matches 14 bases. The CDR3 length is 16 residues. The V segment lost 1 base and the J segment 8 bases; nucleotides outside the gene matches: 7. From germline, CDR1 is SQVTM and CDR2 ANQGSEA. CDR3 in amino acids: CSVEVRLAGGQYEQFF. The CDR3 DNA, read in part, is TGCAGCGTTGAAGTCCGACTAGCGGGGGGGCAGTATGAG.

Concerning this clone: The sequenced fragment ends 3 residues before the CDR3 boundary, so the rest is inferred from the germline J gene. The chain carries TRBV6-1 and TRBJ2-3, with 12 bases lining up with TRBD2. The trim removed 2 bases at V and 3 bases at J, leaving 3 bases unmatched. CDR3 length: 16 amino acids. Looked up from germline, CDR1 is MNHNS and CDR2 is SASEGT. The CDR3 sequence: CASSELAGGRTDTQYF. The covered CDR3 bases are TGTGCCAGCAGTGAACTAGCGGGAGGGAGAACAGATACG.

In the case of this clone: The read ends 3 residues before the CDR3 terminus; that terminus is restored from the germline J gene. The chain joins TRBV25-1 to TRBJ2-1; 9 positions match TRBD1. Germline CDR1 reads MGHDK; CDR2 reads SYGVNS. The CDR3 is 17 amino acids. Trimming took 4 bases from V and 7 from J; bases not matched to a gene: 14. CDR3 in amino acids: CASSVPGQGKLTNEQFF. The CDR3 DNA, read in part, is TGTGCCAGCAGTGTCCCGGGACAGGGAAAATTAACTAATGAG.

Regarding this clone: With the read ending 3 residues before the CDR3 end, the germline J gene is used to fill in that end. This chain links TRBV30 with TRBJ2-2; TRBD2 might be the D (6 bases). The germline CDR1 and CDR2 sequences are GTSNPN and SVGIG (reference sequence). The CDR3 is 14 amino acids. CDR3 DNA, as far as it was read: TGTGCCTGGAGTGTCGGCAGGGAGGATGCACCG. Translation: CAWSVGREDAP. The whole CDR3 sequence reads CAWSVGREDAPLFF.

With respect to this clone: The CDR3 extends 3 residues past the end of the read, so its final part is completed from the germline J gene. The chain is built from TRBV12-3 or TRBV12-4 and TRBJ2-7; D might be TRBD1 (6 bases). V lost 6 bases, J lost 2 bases, and 8 bases lay in between. The CDR3 consists of 12 residues. The CDR3 is CASRRGTYEQYF. The sequenced CDR3 bases are TGTGCCAGCAGAAGGGGGACCTACGAG.

About this clone: The read ends 3 residues before the CDR3 terminus; that terminus is restored from the germline J gene. V and J are TRBV5-6 and TRBJ2-7; a possible D gene is TRBD1 (6 bases). Trimming removed 1 base at V and 3 bases at J, with 11 bases between. The CDR3 has 14 residues. The germline CDR1 and CDR2 sequences are SGHDT and YYEEEE. The part of the CDR3 DNA that was read is TGTGCCAGCAGCTTGCAGGGGAAGGTCTACGAG. Translated, it gives CASSLQGKVYE. The CDR3 reads in full as CASSLQGKVYEQYF. Full variable domain (rest looked up from reference TRBV5-6 and TRBJ2-7): DAGVTQSPTHLIKTRGQQVTLRCSPKSGHDTVSWYQQALGQGPQFIFQYYEEEERQRGNFPDRFSGHQFPNYSSELNVNALLLGDSALYLCASSLQGKVYEQYFGPGTRLTVT.

With regard to this clone: From the germline J gene comes the end of the CDR3, since the read stops 3 residues before it. This chain connects TRBV19 to TRBJ1-5; 8 nucleotides agree with TRBD1. The CDR3 consists of 14 residues. Germline lookup yields CDR1 LNHDA and CDR2 SQIVND (reference sequence). With 1 base clipped from V and 7 bases from J, the junction kept 3 bases outside the gene matches. CDR3 DNA (partial): TGTGCCAGTAGTATAGGGGCAGGGGGCCAGCCC. It is translated as CASSIGAGGQP. The full CDR3 reads CASSIGAGGQPQHF.